This T cell receptor beta chain was identified during a study of blood T cell repertoires in COVID-19. Study context: From the United States, Italy and Spain came samples of acute and convalescent COVID-19. The analysed material was cDNA or gDNA that came from T cells, B-cell-depleted T cells, or PBMCs.

In the original processing: Amplification of reference gene primers provided the estimated nucleated cell counts. Profiling relied on immunoSEQ multiplex PCR, and the TCRdb table lists in-frame clones only, not all of them. The DNA was the basis for D and trimming; V, J and clone size are from that table. The table records fewer than 250,000 clones, about 86% of them present only once. Material for sequencing was peripheral blood. The receptor comes from a woman between 45 and 60 years old with acute or convalescent COVID-19.

The CDR3 DNA reads as TGCGCCAGCAGCTCGGGGACTAGCGGGAGCCGCCGGCTTACAGATACGCAGTATTTT. The encoded protein is CASSSGTSGSRRLTDTQYF. The chain couples TRBV5-1 to TRBJ2-3; 14 nucleotides agree with TRBD2. CDR3 length: 19 residues. Germline V CDR1 and CDR2: SGHRS, YFSETQ. J was trimmed by 3 bases and V by 3 bases; bases with no gene match: 12.